The clone carrying this T cell receptor beta chain was counted a few times. Its target is not known. The assay was immunoSEQ multiplex PCR, and TCRdb's table has in-frame clones only and misses some. This sample has some 150,000 clones, with under 95% found just once. CDR3 length equals 16 residues. Germline CDR1 SQVTM, CDR2 ANQGSEA. The ends lost 6 bases at V and 4 bases at J; junction bases unmatched: 15. The data originate from a study of T cell responses to AZD1222 COVID-19 vaccine. Study outcomes and limitations: Spike-specific TCR breadth rose after two AZD1222 doses, and depth rose as well. Baseline antibody screening turned up just 6 or 7 seropositive AZD1222 recipients.

V gene TRBV29-1 combines with J gene TRBJ2-7, with 10 bases aligning to TRBD1. This TCR came from an adult who received the AZD1222 COVID-19 vaccine. The sequences come from peripheral blood, collected 28 days after the second AZD1222 dose. CDR3 amino acids: CSVTGQGIFGGYEQYF. CDR3 coding DNA: TGCAGCGTAACGGGACAGGGGATTTTCGGGGGGTACGAGCAGTACTTC.